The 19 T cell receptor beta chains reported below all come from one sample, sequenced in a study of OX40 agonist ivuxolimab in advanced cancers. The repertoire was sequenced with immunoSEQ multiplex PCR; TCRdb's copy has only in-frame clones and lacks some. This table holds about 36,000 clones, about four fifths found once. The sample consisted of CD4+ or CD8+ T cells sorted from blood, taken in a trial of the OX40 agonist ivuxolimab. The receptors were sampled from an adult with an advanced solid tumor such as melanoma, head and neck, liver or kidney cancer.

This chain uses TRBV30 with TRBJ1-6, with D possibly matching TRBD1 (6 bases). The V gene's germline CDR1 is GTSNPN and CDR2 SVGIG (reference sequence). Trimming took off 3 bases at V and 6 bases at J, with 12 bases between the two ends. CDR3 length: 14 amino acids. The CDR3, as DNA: TGTGCCTGGAGGGCGGACAGCCTTAATTCACCCCTCCACTTT. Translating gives CAWRADSLNSPLHF.

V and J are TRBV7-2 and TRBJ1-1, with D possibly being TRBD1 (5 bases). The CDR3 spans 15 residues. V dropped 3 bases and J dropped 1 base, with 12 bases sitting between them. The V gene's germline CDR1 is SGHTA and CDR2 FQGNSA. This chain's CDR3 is CASSFSPRGNTEAFF. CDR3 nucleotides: TGTGCCAGCAGCTTTTCCCCAAGGGGGAACACTGAAGCTTTCTTT. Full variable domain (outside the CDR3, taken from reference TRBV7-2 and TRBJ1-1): GAGVSQSPSNKVTEKGKDVELRCDPISGHTALYWYRQSLGQGLEFLIYFQGNSAPDKSGLPSDRFSAERTGGSVSTLTIQRTQQEDSAVYLCASSFSPRGNTEAFFGQGTRLTVV.

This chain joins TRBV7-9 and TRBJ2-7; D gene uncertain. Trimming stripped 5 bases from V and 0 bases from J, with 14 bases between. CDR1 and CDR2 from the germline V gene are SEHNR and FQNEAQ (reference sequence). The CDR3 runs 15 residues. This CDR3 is CASSPTPASSYEQYF. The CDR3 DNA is TGTGCCAGCAGCCCTACTCCCGCCAGCTCCTACGAGCAGTACTTC.

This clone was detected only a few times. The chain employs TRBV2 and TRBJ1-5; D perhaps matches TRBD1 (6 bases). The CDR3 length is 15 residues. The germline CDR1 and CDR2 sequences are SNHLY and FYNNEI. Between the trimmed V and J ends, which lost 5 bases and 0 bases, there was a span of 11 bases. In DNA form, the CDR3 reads TGTGCCAGCAGTAACCAGGGGCATAGCAATCAGCCCCAGCATTTT. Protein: CASSNQGHSNQPQHF.

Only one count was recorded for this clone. CDR3 sequence reads: CASSPRSGVDTDTQYF. The CDR3 nucleotides are TGTGCCAGCAGCCCCAGGTCAGGGGTTGATACAGATACGCAGTATTTT. The J gene is TRBJ2-3, the V gene TRBV7-8; a possible D gene is TRBD1 (6 bases). Trimming pared 5 bases from V and 3 bases from J, leaving 18 bases between. CDR3 size: 16 residues. Germline loops: CDR1 SGHVS, CDR2 FQNEAQ.

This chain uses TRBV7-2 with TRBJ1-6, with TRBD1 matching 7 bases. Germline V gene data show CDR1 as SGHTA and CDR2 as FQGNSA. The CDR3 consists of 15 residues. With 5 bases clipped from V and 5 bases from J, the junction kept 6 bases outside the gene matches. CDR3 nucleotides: TGTGCCAGCAGCCCTCGGACAGGAAATAATTCACCCCTCCACTTT. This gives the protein CASSPRTGNNSPLHF.

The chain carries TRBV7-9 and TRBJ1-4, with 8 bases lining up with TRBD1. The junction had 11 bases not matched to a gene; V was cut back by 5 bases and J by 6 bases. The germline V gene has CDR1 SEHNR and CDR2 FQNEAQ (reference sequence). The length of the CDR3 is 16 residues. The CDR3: CASSTSGQGKYEKLFF. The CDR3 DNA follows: TGTGCCAGCAGCACTAGCGGACAGGGAAAGTATGAAAAACTGTTTTTT.

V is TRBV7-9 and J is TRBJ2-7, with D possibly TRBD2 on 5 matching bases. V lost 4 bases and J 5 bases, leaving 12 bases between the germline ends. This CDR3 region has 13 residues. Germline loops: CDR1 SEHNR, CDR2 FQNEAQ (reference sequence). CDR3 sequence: CASSSRGPDEQYF. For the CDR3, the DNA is TGTGCCAGCAGCTCCCGAGGGCCTGACGAGCAGTACTTC.

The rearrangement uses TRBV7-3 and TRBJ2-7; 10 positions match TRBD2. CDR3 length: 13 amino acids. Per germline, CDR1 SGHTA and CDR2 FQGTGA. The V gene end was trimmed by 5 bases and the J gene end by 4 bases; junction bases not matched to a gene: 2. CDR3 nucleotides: TGTGCCAGCAGCCGGACTAGCGGATACGAGCAGTACTTC. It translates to CASSRTSGYEQYF.

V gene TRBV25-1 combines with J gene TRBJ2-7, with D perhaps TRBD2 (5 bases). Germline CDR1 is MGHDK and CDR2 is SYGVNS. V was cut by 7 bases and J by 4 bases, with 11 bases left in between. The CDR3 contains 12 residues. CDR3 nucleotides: TGTGCCAGCAAGCTAGAGGGTTACGAGCAGTACTTC. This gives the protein CASKLEGYEQYF.

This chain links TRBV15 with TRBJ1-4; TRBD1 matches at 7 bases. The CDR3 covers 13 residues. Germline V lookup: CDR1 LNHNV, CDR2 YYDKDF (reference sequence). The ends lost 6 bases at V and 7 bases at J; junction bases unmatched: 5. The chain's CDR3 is CATRDRQTEKLFF. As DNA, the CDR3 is TGTGCCACCAGGGACAGGCAGACTGAAAAACTGTTTTTT.

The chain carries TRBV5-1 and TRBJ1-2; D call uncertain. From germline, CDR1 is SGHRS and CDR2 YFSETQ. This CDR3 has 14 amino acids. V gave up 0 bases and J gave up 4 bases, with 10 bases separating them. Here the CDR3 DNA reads TGCGCCAGCAGCTTGGACAGAGCCATCTATGGCTACACCTTC. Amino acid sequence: CASSLDRAIYGYTF.

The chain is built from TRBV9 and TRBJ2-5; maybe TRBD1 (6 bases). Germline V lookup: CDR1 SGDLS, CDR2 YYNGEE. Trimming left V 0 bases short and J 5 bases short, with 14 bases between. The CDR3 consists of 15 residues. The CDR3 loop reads CASSVAQGVVETQYF. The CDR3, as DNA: TGTGCCAGCAGCGTAGCACAGGGAGTAGTGGAGACCCAGTACTTC.

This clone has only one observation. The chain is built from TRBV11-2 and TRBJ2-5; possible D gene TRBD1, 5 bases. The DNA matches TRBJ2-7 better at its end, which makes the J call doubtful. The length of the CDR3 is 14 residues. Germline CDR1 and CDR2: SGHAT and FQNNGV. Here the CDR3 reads CASSFVDSSYEQYF. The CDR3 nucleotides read TGTGCCAGCAGCTTCGTAGACAGCTCCTACGAGCAGTACTTC.

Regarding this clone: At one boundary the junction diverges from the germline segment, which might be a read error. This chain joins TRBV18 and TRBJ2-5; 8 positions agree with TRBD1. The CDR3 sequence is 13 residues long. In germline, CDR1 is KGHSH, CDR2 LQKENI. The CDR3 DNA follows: TGTGCCAGCTCTCCACAGGGGGGAGAGACCCAGTACTTC. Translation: CASSPQGGETQYF.

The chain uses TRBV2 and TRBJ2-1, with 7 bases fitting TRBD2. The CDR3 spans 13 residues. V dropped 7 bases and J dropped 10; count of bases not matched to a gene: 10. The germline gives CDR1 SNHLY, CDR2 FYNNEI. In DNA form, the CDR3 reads TGTGCCAGCATCCTAGCGGAGATAGGCGAGCAGTTCTTC. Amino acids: CASILAEIGEQFF.

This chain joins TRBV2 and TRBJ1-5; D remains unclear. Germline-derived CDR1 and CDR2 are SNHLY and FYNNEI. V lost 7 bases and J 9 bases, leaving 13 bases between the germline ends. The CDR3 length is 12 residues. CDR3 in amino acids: CASKDGRSPQHF. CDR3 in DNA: TGTGCCAGCAAGGACGGGAGGTCGCCCCAGCATTTT.

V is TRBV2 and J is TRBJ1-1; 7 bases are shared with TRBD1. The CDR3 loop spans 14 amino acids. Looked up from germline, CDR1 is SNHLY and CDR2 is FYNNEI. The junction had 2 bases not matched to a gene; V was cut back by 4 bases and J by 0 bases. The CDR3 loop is CASSGQGLNTEAFF. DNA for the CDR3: TGTGCCAGCAGTGGACAGGGTTTGAACACTGAAGCTTTCTTT.

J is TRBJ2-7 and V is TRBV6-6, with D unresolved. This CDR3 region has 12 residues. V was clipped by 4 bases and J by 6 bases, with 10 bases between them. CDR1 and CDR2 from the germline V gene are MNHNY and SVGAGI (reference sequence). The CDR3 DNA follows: TGTGCCAGCAGTTTCAACCCGGGCGAGCAGTACTTC. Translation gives CASSFNPGEQYF.